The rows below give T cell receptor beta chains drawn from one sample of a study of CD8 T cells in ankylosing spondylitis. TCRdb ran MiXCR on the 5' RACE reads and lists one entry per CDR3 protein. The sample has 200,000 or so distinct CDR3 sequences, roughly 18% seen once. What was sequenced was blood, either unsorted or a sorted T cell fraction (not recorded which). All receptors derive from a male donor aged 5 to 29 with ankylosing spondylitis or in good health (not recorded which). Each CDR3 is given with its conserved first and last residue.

CASSPGTSFSYEQYF	TRBV2	TRBJ2-7
CASGEGYEQYF	TRBV28	TRBJ2-7
CASSYIPGQGAKEAFF	TRBV6-2/TRBV6-3	TRBJ1-1
CSAGRLAGDTDTQYF	TRBV20-1	TRBJ2-3
CASNRKQGTETQYF	TRBV7-8	TRBJ2-5
CASSVGGDYEQYF	TRBV9	TRBJ2-7
CASSQDEGGELFF	TRBV4-2	TRBJ2-2
CATQRENIQYF	TRBV15	TRBJ2-4
CASSLAGAMLFF	TRBV5-4	TRBJ2-1
CASTEYRTDTQYF	TRBV28	TRBJ2-3
CASSYSPASGPRLYF	TRBV6-2/TRBV6-3	TRBJ2-1